What follows are 30 T cell receptor beta chains derived from one specimen sequenced in a study of blood T cell repertoires in COVID-19. Only in-frame clones appear in the TCRdb table, and some are missing; sequencing was by immunoSEQ multiplex PCR. The top ten hold about 5% of the sample, which has approximately 150,000 clones, roughly 88% seen once. Sample: PBMCs or T cells enriched from blood (not recorded which). The receptors shown here come from a man in his sixties or seventies who had been exposed to COVID-19.

CDR3 coding DNA: TGTGCCAGCAGTTCTCCGTCCGGGACAGGGGGCACTGAAGCTTTCTTT. Translated: CASSSPSGTGGTEAFF. V is TRBV6-5 and J is TRBJ1-1; TRBD1 agrees at 11 bases. Germline V gene lookup returns CDR1 MNHEY and CDR2 SVGAGI. V shed 4 bases and J 4 bases; nucleotides not matched to a gene: 8. This CDR3 comprises 16 residues.

The chain recombines TRBV15 with TRBJ1-6; 7 bases map to TRBD1. V gave up 0 bases and J gave up 10 bases; unmatched junction bases: 9. Per the germline V gene, CDR1 is LNHNV and CDR2 is YYDKDF (reference sequence). This CDR3 is 16 amino acids long. Here the CDR3 reads CATSRDFGQGGSPLHF. Written as DNA, the CDR3 is TGTGCCACCAGCAGAGATTTTGGCCAGGGGGGATCACCCCTCCACTTT. The whole variable domain, filled in from reference TRBV15 and TRBJ1-6, reads DAMVIQNPRYQVTQFGKPVTLSCSQTLNHNVMYWYQQKSSQAPKLLFHYYDKDFNNEADTPDNFQSRRPNTSFCFLDIRSPGLGDTAMYLCATSRDFGQGGSPLHFGNGTRLTVT.

The chain links TRBV7-2 to TRBJ2-3; 8 bases match TRBD2. The CDR3 is 16 residues long. Germline V gene lookup returns CDR1 SGHTA and CDR2 FQGNSA. The trim removed 0 bases at V and 3 bases at J, leaving 5 bases unmatched. The CDR3 region is CASSLASGSPTDTQYF. DNA of the CDR3: TGTGCCAGCAGCTTAGCGAGCGGGAGCCCTACAGATACGCAGTATTTT. Using reference TRBV7-2 and TRBJ2-3 for the parts outside the CDR3, the full variable domain is GAGVSQSPSNKVTEKGKDVELRCDPISGHTALYWYRQSLGQGLEFLIYFQGNSAPDKSGLPSDRFSAERTGGSVSTLTIQRTQQEDSAVYLCASSLASGSPTDTQYFGPGTRLTVL.

The chain links TRBV4-3 to TRBJ2-5, with 11 nucleotides matching TRBD2. The CDR3 spans 14 residues. Trimming took 4 bases from V and 5 from J; bases not matched to a gene: 3. The germline CDR1 and CDR2 sequences are LGHNA and YSLEER. The CDR3 loop reads CASSLRLAGETQYF. The CDR3 nucleotides read TGCGCCAGCAGCCTCAGACTAGCGGGGGAGACCCAGTACTTC.

This clone was found a few times. V is TRBV11-2 and J is TRBJ1-3; 9 bases line up with TRBD1. V lost 5 bases and J lost 0; bases outside the gene matches: 5. The length of the CDR3 is 16 residues. The germline CDR1 and CDR2 sequences are SGHAT and FQNNGV. This CDR3 is CASSTGGLGSGNTIYF. In DNA form, the CDR3 reads TGTGCCAGCAGCACAGGGGGCCTCGGCTCTGGAAACACCATATATTTT.

This sequence joins TRBV20-1 and TRBJ2-3; no clear D. The CDR3 covers 11 residues. The germline V gene encodes CDR1 DFQATT and CDR2 SNEGSKA (reference sequence). The ends were cut back, 5 bases at V and 0 bases at J, with 3 bases in the middle. The CDR3 DNA sequence: TGCAGTGCTTCTAGCACAGATACGCAGTATTTT. This encodes CSASSTDTQYF.

The sample holds a few counts of this clone. The chain joins TRBV12-5 to TRBJ2-5; 7 positions agree with TRBD2. V shed 5 bases, J shed 4 bases, and the junction held 4 bases outside the gene matches. The germline CDR1 and CDR2 sequences are LGHNT and FRNRAP. This CDR3 is built from 13 residues. This CDR3 reads CASGGTTGETQYF. The CDR3 DNA sequence: TGTGCTAGTGGTGGGACTACTGGAGAGACCCAGTACTTC.

The genes are TRBV12-3 or TRBV12-4 and TRBJ1-4; the D gene is possibly TRBD2 (5 bases). The end of the DNA aligns better with TRBJ2-2, so the J call may be wrong. The length of the CDR3 is 13 residues. The CDR3, as DNA: TGTGCCAGCACCAGGTCCGGGAACAGGGAGCTGTTTTTT. This sequence encodes CASTRSGNRELFF.

The V gene is TRBV27, the J gene TRBJ2-3; 9 bases fit TRBD2. CDR1 is MNHEY, CDR2 SMNVEV, per germline (reference sequence). The CDR3 is 18 residues long. Trimming took 6 bases from V and 2 from J; bases not matched to a gene: 15. DNA of the CDR3: TGTGCCAGCAGGCCCGAAGTGGCGGGAGGGCCTTACACAGATACGCAGTATTTT. Its protein product is CASRPEVAGGPYTDTQYF.

The chain recombines TRBV5-1 with TRBJ1-2, with D possibly matching TRBD1 (6 bases). CDR1 and CDR2 from the germline V gene are SGHRS and YFSETQ. The CDR3 is made up of 14 amino acids. Trimming pared 3 bases from V and 8 bases from J, leaving 17 bases between. The CDR3 protein is CASSWATGRRGYTF. The CDR3 DNA is TGCGCCAGCAGCTGGGCGACAGGCCGCAGAGGCTACACCTTC.

The chain recombines TRBV9 with TRBJ2-2, with 10 bases identical to TRBD2. The CDR3 has 16 residues. Germline CDR1 and CDR2: SGDLS and YYNGEE. V was clipped by 0 bases and J by 6 bases; unmatched bases: 5. The CDR3 sequence: CASSVGGSGRAGELFF. CDR3 nucleotides: TGTGCCAGCAGCGTAGGAGGGAGCGGGAGGGCCGGGGAGCTGTTTTTT. Complete variable domain (other parts from reference TRBV9 and TRBJ2-2): DSGVTQTPKHLITATGQRVTLRCSPRSGDLSVYWYQQSLDQGLQFLIQYYNGEERAKGNILERFSAQQFPDLHSELNLSSLELGDSALYFCASSVGGSGRAGELFFGEGSRLTVL.

This chain uses TRBV7-2 with TRBJ1-5, with a possible D match to TRBD1 (6 bases). CDR1 and CDR2 (germline): SGHTA, FQGNSA. V was pared by 4 bases and J by 1 base, with 8 bases between. The CDR3 consists of 14 residues. The CDR3 here is CASSSTGSNQPQHF. Here the CDR3 DNA reads TGTGCCAGCAGCTCCACAGGGAGCAATCAGCCCCAGCATTTT. Supplemented by reference TRBV7-2 and TRBJ1-5, the full variable domain reads GAGVSQSPSNKVTEKGKDVELRCDPISGHTALYWYRQSLGQGLEFLIYFQGNSAPDKSGLPSDRFSAERTGGSVSTLTIQRTQQEDSAVYLCASSSTGSNQPQHFGDGTRLSIL.

This clone was observed a handful of times. This chain connects TRBV5-3 to TRBJ2-2, with D possibly being TRBD2 (7 bases). TRBV5-3 is an open reading frame whose function is uncertain. Trimming stripped 4 bases from V and 4 bases from J, with 20 bases between. This CDR3 has 17 residues. The CDR3 DNA follows: TGTGCCAGAAGCCACCCTCTGGGGGGGCCTACCACCGGGGAGCTGTTTTTT. It encodes CARSHPLGGPTTGELFF.

CDR3 sequence reads: CASSQETSGLRGQYF. The CDR3 nucleotides are TGCGCCAGCAGCCAGGAGACTAGCGGTCTCCGGGGGCAGTACTTC. The V gene is TRBV4-1, the J gene TRBJ2-7; 9 bases are shared with TRBD2. This CDR3 is built from 15 residues. The V gene's germline CDR1 is MGHRA and CDR2 YSYEKL. With 3 bases clipped from V and 9 bases from J, the junction kept 12 bases outside the gene matches.

This clone was picked up a small number of times. This chain joins TRBV29-1 and TRBJ2-7, with D tentatively TRBD2 (7 bases). V was cut by 4 bases and J by 4 bases, with 17 bases left in between. From germline, CDR1 is SQVTM and CDR2 ANQGSEA. The CDR3 spans 14 residues. The CDR3 here is CSVAGGQSRYEQYF. CDR3 nucleotide sequence: TGCAGCGTTGCGGGGGGCCAGTCCCGTTACGAGCAGTACTTC.

The chain uses TRBV5-6 and TRBJ2-7; 7 bases agree with TRBD2. The CDR3 totals 15 residues. From germline, CDR1 is SGHDT and CDR2 YYEEEE. V trimming: 1 base; J trimming: 4 bases; junction bases outside the gene matches: 8. The CDR3 region is CASSLNGGSVYEQYF. The CDR3, as DNA: TGTGCCAGCAGCTTGAACGGCGGGAGTGTGTACGAGCAGTACTTC.

The J gene is TRBJ2-7, the V gene TRBV7-8, with D possibly being TRBD1 (6 bases). The CDR3 consists of 17 residues. The germline gives CDR1 SGHVS, CDR2 FQNEAQ. Trimming left V 2 bases short and J 2 bases short, with 19 bases between. CDR3 bases: TGTGCCAGCAGCTTAATGTCGAGGACAGCAGTTACCTACGAGCAGTACTTC. Translated: CASSLMSRTAVTYEQYF.

J is TRBJ2-3 and V is TRBV19, with 7 bases that match TRBD1. The junction had 6 bases not matched to a gene; V was cut back by 5 bases and J by 4 bases. CDR3 length equals 14 residues. Per the germline V gene, CDR1 is LNHDA and CDR2 is SQIVND (reference sequence). CDR3 nucleotide sequence: TGTGCCAGTAGTCCTGACAGGGTAGCAGATACGCAGTATTTT. Encoded protein: CASSPDRVADTQYF.

The chain combines TRBV30 with TRBJ1-1, with D tentatively TRBD1 (5 bases). The CDR3 is 13 amino acids. Germline CDR1 reads GTSNPN; CDR2 reads SVGIG (reference sequence). Between the trimmed V and J ends, which lost 5 bases and 1 base, there was a span of 11 bases. CDR3 protein: CAWEPQGNTEAFF. The DNA of the CDR3 is TGTGCCTGGGAGCCGCAGGGGAACACTGAAGCTTTCTTT.

This chain connects TRBV10-3 to TRBJ2-3; the match to TRBD2 covers 11 bases. The CDR3 contains 15 residues. The trim removed 6 bases at V and 1 base at J, leaving 3 bases unmatched. Germline V CDR1 and CDR2: ENHRY, SYGVKD. CDR3 bases: TGTGCCATCAGGACACTAGCGGGGGGCACAGATACGCAGTATTTT. Amino acids: CAIRTLAGGTDTQYF.

This clone has only one observation. J is TRBJ1-2 and V is TRBV30; a weak D match, TRBD1 (6 bases). CDR1 GTSNPN and CDR2 SVGIG come from the germline V gene (reference sequence). CDR3 length: 13 residues. Trimming pared 2 bases from V and 4 bases from J, leaving 11 bases between. Written as DNA, the CDR3 is TGTGCCTGGAGTCGGGACAATATCTATGGCTACACCTTC. This codes for CAWSRDNIYGYTF. Full variable domain (remainder filled in from reference TRBV30 and TRBJ1-2): SQTIHQWPATLVQPVGSPLSLECTVEGTSNPNLYWYRQAAGRGLQLLFYSVGIGQISSEVPQNLSASRPQDRQFILSSKKLLLSDSGFYLCAWSRDNIYGYTFGSGTRLTVV.

This chain links TRBV3-1 (or the pseudogene TRBV3-2) with TRBJ2-2; a possible D gene is TRBD1 (6 bases). CDR3 size: 16 residues. The germline V gene has CDR1 LGHDT and CDR2 YNNKEL (reference sequence). V shed 4 bases and J shed 2 bases, with 14 bases lying between them. The CDR3 DNA reads as TGTGCCAGCAGCCCGAGGGGGACCGCCAACACCGGGGAGCTGTTTTTT. Protein product: CASSPRGTANTGELFF.

The chain employs TRBV28 and TRBJ2-7; TRBD2 matches at 7 bases. Germline V lookup: CDR1 MDHEN, CDR2 SYDVKM. The CDR3 contains 13 residues. Trimming at V came to 10 bases and at J to 6 bases, leaving 12 bases not matched to a gene. The CDR3: CATTRAGVTEQYF. For the CDR3, the DNA is TGTGCCACCACGAGGGCGGGAGTAACCGAGCAGTACTTC.

The chain links TRBV29-1 to TRBJ2-4; 8 bases are shared with TRBD1. The germline V gene has CDR1 SQVTM and CDR2 ANQGSEA. J gave up 3 bases and V 6 bases, and 4 bases lay outside the gene matches. The CDR3 runs to 13 residues. The CDR3 sequence is CSVSQGVKNIQYF. CDR3 DNA sequence: TGCAGCGTCTCACAGGGGGTCAAAAACATTCAGTACTTC.

This chain connects TRBV19 to TRBJ1-2; D is unresolved. Germline V gene lookup returns CDR1 LNHDA and CDR2 SQIVND (reference sequence). The CDR3 is 13 residues long. V was trimmed by 0 bases and J by 3 bases, leaving 5 bases between them. The CDR3 DNA follows: TGTGCCAGTAGTATAGAGGCCTACTATGGCTACACCTTC. Its protein product is CASSIEAYYGYTF.

V gene TRBV7-2 combines with J gene TRBJ2-2, with 10 bases matching TRBD2. J gave up 1 base and V 4 bases, and 3 bases lay outside the gene matches. Germline V gives CDR1 SGHTA, CDR2 FQGNSA. This CDR3 is built from 16 residues. CDR3: CASSSVAGGNTGELFF. The CDR3 nucleotides read TGTGCCAGCAGCTCCGTAGCGGGAGGGAACACCGGGGAGCTGTTTTTT.

V and J are TRBV24-1 and TRBJ2-1, with D perhaps TRBD2 (7 bases). V lost 0 bases, J lost 5 bases, and 13 bases lay in between. CDR3 length equals 16 residues. The germline V gene encodes CDR1 KGHDR and CDR2 SFDVKD. The CDR3 spells CATSDLYREGDNEQFF. CDR3 in DNA: TGTGCCACCAGTGATTTGTACAGGGAGGGGGACAATGAGCAGTTCTTC.

V and J are TRBV10-3 and TRBJ2-5, with D possibly TRBD2 on 5 matching bases. Germline lookup yields CDR1 ENHRY and CDR2 SYGVKD. Trimming took off 3 bases at V and 5 bases at J, with 22 bases between the two ends. The CDR3 consists of 17 residues. In DNA form, the CDR3 reads TGTGCCATCAGTGAAGACCCTCAACTAGGTTCCTATGAGACCCAGTACTTC. Translation: CAISEDPQLGSYETQYF.

The J gene is TRBJ2-2, the V gene TRBV6-5; D is possibly TRBD2 (5 bases). Looked up from germline, CDR1 is MNHEY and CDR2 is SVGAGI. V was cut by 4 bases and J by 6 bases, with 12 bases left in between. This CDR3 has 14 amino acids. In DNA, the CDR3 is TGTGCCAGCAGTTCTAGCAGCACTTCCGGGGAGCTGTTTTTT. As protein: CASSSSSTSGELFF.

The rearrangement joins TRBV5-4 to TRBJ1-5; no firm D call. V lost 3 bases to trimming and J lost 6 bases, with 10 bases between them. The CDR3 totals 13 residues. CDR1 and CDR2 (germline): SGHNT, YYREEE (reference sequence). Written as DNA, the CDR3 is TGTGCCAGCAGCTCGGGGTGGGGTCAGCCCCAGCATTTT. This encodes CASSSGWGQPQHF.